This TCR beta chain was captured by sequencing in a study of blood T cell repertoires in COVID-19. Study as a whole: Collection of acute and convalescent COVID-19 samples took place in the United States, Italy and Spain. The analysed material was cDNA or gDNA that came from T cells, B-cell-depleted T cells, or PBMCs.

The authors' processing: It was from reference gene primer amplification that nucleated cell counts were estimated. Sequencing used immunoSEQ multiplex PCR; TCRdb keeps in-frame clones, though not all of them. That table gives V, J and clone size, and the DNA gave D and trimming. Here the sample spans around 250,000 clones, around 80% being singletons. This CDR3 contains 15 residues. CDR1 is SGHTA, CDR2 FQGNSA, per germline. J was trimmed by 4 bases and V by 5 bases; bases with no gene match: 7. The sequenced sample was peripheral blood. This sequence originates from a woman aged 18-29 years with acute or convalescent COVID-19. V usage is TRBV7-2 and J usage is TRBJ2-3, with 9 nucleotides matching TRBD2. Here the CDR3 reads CASSDGTSFPDTQYF. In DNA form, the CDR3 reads TGTGCCAGCAGCGACGGGACTAGCTTCCCAGATACGCAGTATTTT.